This T cell receptor (beta chain) is drawn from a study of blood T cells in healthy people across ages. A few counts support this clonotype. Antigen unknown. The sample providers were healthy Caucasian people from Russia, aged about 6 to 95. General observations from the study: Diversity was higher, and naive CD4+ cells more numerous, in long-lived donors than in aged donors.

PCR was performed a second time for about 7 to 11 cycles using a sample-barcoded 5' primer and a J-beta primer mix. TCRdb analysed the 5' RACE reads with MiXCR anew, one entry per CDR3 protein. This sample carries around 1,800,000 distinct CDR3 sequences, about two fifths of them seen once, and the ten largest clones take more than 20%. CDR3 length: 16 amino acids. Looked up from germline, CDR1 is LGHNA and CDR2 is YNFKEQ. V was shortened by 0 bases and J by 1 base, with 12 bases between the two germline ends. The rearrangement links TRBV4-2 to TRBJ2-5, with D hard to call. Sequenced input: blood. The TCR originated in a human donor in good health. CDR3 in amino acids: CASSQDRVGIQETQYF. The CDR3 DNA follows: TGTGCCAGCAGCCAAGATCGGGTAGGGATCCAAGAGACCCAGTACTTC.